These 27 T cell receptor beta chains came from one sample sequenced in a study of CD8 T cells in ankylosing spondylitis. One entry per CDR3 protein results from TCRdb running MiXCR on the 5' RACE reads. The sample yields some 180,000 distinct CDR3 sequences, 15% to 20% seen once. Material: blood, either unsorted or a sorted T cell fraction (not recorded which). The receptors come from a male donor between 5 and 29 years old with ankylosing spondylitis or in good health (not recorded which).

This clonotype has ten or more counts. This chain connects TRBV20-1 to TRBJ1-1; D perhaps matches TRBD1 (5 bases). Germline assignment: CDR1 DFQATT and CDR2 SNEGSKA (reference sequence). The CDR3 is 11 amino acids. Trimming removed 1 base from V and 8 bases from J, with 8 bases in between. CDR3: CSARVREEAFF. The CDR3 DNA is TGCAGTGCTAGAGTCAGGGAGGAAGCTTTCTTT.

V and J are TRBV12-3 or TRBV12-4 and TRBJ1-5; D is uncertain. CDR3 length: 15 residues. V shed 3 bases and J shed 2 bases, with 11 bases lying between them. CDR3 nucleotide sequence: TGTGCCAGCAGTTTTTTTAACGGGGGCAATCAGCCCCAGCATTTT. It codes for CASSFFNGGNQPQHF.

This chain uses TRBV7-8 with TRBJ1-6; TRBD1 agrees at 7 bases. Germline CDR1 is SGHVS and CDR2 is FQNEAQ. The CDR3 totals 18 residues. Trimming cost V 5 bases and J 1 base; bases outside gene matches: 11. Here the CDR3 DNA reads TGTGCCAGCAGCCAAGTGAACAGGGGCAGGTCCTATAATTCACCCCTCCACTTT. This gives the protein CASSQVNRGRSYNSPLHF. The entire variable domain, with the rest obtained from reference TRBV7-8 and TRBJ1-6, is as follows: GAGVSQSPRYKVAKRGQDVALRCDPISGHVSLFWYQQALGQGPEFLTYFQNEAQLDKSGLPSDRFFAERPEGSVSTLKIQRTQQEDSAVYLCASSQVNRGRSYNSPLHFGNGTRLTVT.

This clonotype was seen repeatedly, ten times or more. The chain recombines TRBV28 with TRBJ2-1, with 12 bases identical to TRBD2. The CDR3 runs to 16 residues. The ends lost 5 bases at V and 4 bases at J; junction bases unmatched: 6. The V gene's germline CDR1 is MDHEN and CDR2 SYDVKM. CDR3 in amino acids: CASSPTSGRPYNEQFF. The CDR3, as DNA: TGTGCCAGCAGTCCTACTAGCGGGAGGCCATACAATGAGCAGTTCTTC.

This chain uses TRBV29-1 with TRBJ1-1; 9 bases fit TRBD1. J was trimmed by 1 base and V by 7 bases; bases with no gene match: 4. Germline CDR1 reads SQVTM; CDR2 reads ANQGSEA. The CDR3 covers 13 residues. CDR3 nucleotide sequence: TGCAGCGGAGGGACAGGGCCGAACACTGAAGCTTTCTTT. This sequence encodes CSGGTGPNTEAFF.

This clonotype was picked up many times. The chain links TRBV30 to TRBJ2-7; D may be TRBD2 (5 bases). CDR1 GTSNPN and CDR2 SVGIG come from the germline V gene (reference sequence). The CDR3 consists of 11 residues. Trimming removed 2 bases at V and 4 bases at J, with 6 bases between. CDR3 loop: CAWSRGYEQYF. The CDR3 nucleotides read TGTGCCTGGAGTCGGGGTTACGAGCAGTACTTC.

This clonotype was found many times. V is TRBV20-1 and J is TRBJ2-5; a weak D match, TRBD2 (5 bases). The ends were cut back, 0 bases at V and 1 base at J, with 9 bases in the middle. CDR3 length equals 14 residues. Germline CDR1 is DFQATT and CDR2 is SNEGSKA (reference sequence). The CDR3 nucleotides read TGCAGTGCTAGAGATATCACTAGCCAAGAGACCCAGTACTTC. Its protein is CSARDITSQETQYF.

The sample holds many counts of this clonotype. The rearrangement joins TRBV20-1 to TRBJ2-1; TRBD2 aligns across 7 bases. The CDR3 is 15 residues long. The germline V gene encodes CDR1 DFQATT and CDR2 SNEGSKA (reference sequence). The V and J ends lost 5 bases and 3 bases, in that order; junction bases with no gene match: 10. In DNA form, the CDR3 reads TGCAGTGCTGAAGCGGGACTCAGCATCTACAATGAGCAGTTCTTC. Translation: CSAEAGLSIYNEQFF.

This clonotype was picked up many times. The V gene is TRBV24-1, the J gene TRBJ2-2; maybe TRBD1 (6 bases). There are 16 residues in the CDR3. Trimming took off 9 bases at V and 4 bases at J, with 20 bases between the two ends. The germline V gene has CDR1 KGHDR and CDR2 SFDVKD. In DNA, the CDR3 is TGTGCCACCCAAATACAGGGAAAAGGTGGCACCGGGGAGCTGTTTTTT. Encoded protein: CATQIQGKGGTGELFF.

This clonotype was recorded at least ten times. The chain employs TRBV7-9 and TRBJ1-2; D ambiguous. The CDR3 contains 16 residues. Between the trimmed V and J ends, which lost 2 bases and 8 bases, there was a span of 21 bases. Germline-derived CDR1 and CDR2 are SEHNR and FQNEAQ (reference sequence). CDR3 protein: CASSLPLGPLMNGYTF. The CDR3 DNA sequence: TGTGCCAGCAGCTTACCCTTGGGCCCTCTAATGAACGGCTACACCTTC.

This clonotype came up many times. The chain joins TRBV20-1 to TRBJ1-1; TRBD1 agrees at 7 bases. In germline, CDR1 is DFQATT, CDR2 SNEGSKA (reference sequence). The V gene end was trimmed by 6 bases and the J gene end by 3 bases; junction bases not matched to a gene: 10. This CDR3 comprises 14 residues. CDR3 DNA sequence: TGCAGTGCCCCCAAAGCCGGGACAGACACTGAAGCTTTCTTT. Its translation: CSAPKAGTDTEAFF.

The table lists this clonotype with many counts. The gene calls are TRBV6-5 and TRBJ2-7; D possibly uses TRBD1 or TRBD2 (5 bases each). The CDR3 spans 14 residues. V was pared by 6 bases and J by 6 bases, with 18 bases between. The germline gives CDR1 MNHEY, CDR2 SVGAGI. CDR3 residues: CASRSSRGSGEQYF. For the CDR3, the DNA is TGTGCCAGCAGGTCCTCGAGGGGTTCTGGCGAGCAGTACTTC.

This clonotype was seen ten or more times. The chain employs TRBV21-1 and TRBJ2-7; the D call TRBD2 from the table was never checked on the DNA. TRBV21-1 is assigned pseudogene status. The CDR3 loop spans 14 amino acids. CDR3 nucleotide sequence: TGTGCCAGTTTCCCGGGACTAGCGGACTACGAGCAGTACTTC. As protein: CASFPGLADYEQYF.

This clonotype was counted at least ten times. This sequence joins TRBV14 and TRBJ2-1; D perhaps matches TRBD1 (6 bases). Germline CDR1 is SGHDN and CDR2 is FVKESK. The CDR3 totals 12 residues. Trimming removed 1 base from V and 10 bases from J, with 8 bases in between. This chain's CDR3 is CASSQGQVEQFF. The CDR3 DNA reads as TGTGCCAGCAGCCAAGGACAGGTGGAGCAGTTCTTC.

This clonotype has a handful of counts. The V call is TRBV11-3, the J call TRBJ2-3; possibly TRBD2 for D (6 bases). The V gene's germline CDR1 is SGHNT and CDR2 YENEEA. The CDR3 consists of 15 residues. The V gene lost 4 bases and the J gene lost 3 bases, with 14 bases spanning the gap. CDR3 amino acids: CASSSRTGVTDTQYF. In DNA form, the CDR3 reads TGTGCCAGCAGCTCCCGGACGGGGGTGACAGATACGCAGTATTTT.

This clonotype was detected ten times or more. The chain uses TRBV12-3 or TRBV12-4 and TRBJ2-1; 11 bases fit TRBD2. The CDR3 consists of 16 residues. Losses at the gene ends were 2 bases for V and 5 bases for J; bases not matched to a gene: 5. The CDR3 here is CASSLWRLAGNNEQFF. As DNA, the CDR3 is TGTGCCAGCAGTTTATGGAGACTAGCGGGAAACAATGAGCAGTTCTTC.

This clonotype occurred many times. J is TRBJ2-2 and V is TRBV15; no clear D. Deletions cut 0 bases from V and 3 bases from J, with 5 bases between. The CDR3 totals 14 residues. Germline lookup yields CDR1 LNHNV and CDR2 YYDKDF (reference sequence). The CDR3 protein is CATSREVDTGELFF. CDR3 sequence (DNA): TGTGCCACCAGCAGAGAGGTTGACACCGGGGAGCTGTTTTTT.

This clonotype came up a few times. Written as DNA, the CDR3 is TGTGCCAGCAGTTTTGTTCTTACCACCTACGAGCAGTACTTC. Amino acids: CASSFVLTTYEQYF. V and J are TRBV28 and TRBJ2-7; D is ambiguous. The CDR3 contains 14 residues. Germline V lookup: CDR1 MDHEN, CDR2 SYDVKM. V lost 3 bases and J 2 bases, leaving 11 bases between the germline ends.

This clonotype was detected many times. The chain carries TRBV27 and TRBJ2-3, with D perhaps being TRBD1 or TRBD2 (6 bases each). V gave up 6 bases and J gave up 1 base, with 11 bases separating them. CDR3 size: 14 residues. Germline-derived CDR1 and CDR2 are MNHEY and SMNVEV (reference sequence). The CDR3 reads CASSGGYRTDTQYF. The CDR3 coding sequence is TGTGCCAGCAGCGGGGGCTACCGCACAGATACGCAGTATTTT.

This clonotype has just a few counts. CDR3 region: CASSSQGWELFF. The CDR3 bases are TGTGCCAGCAGTTCTCAGGGCTGGGAGCTGTTTTTT. The rearrangement joins TRBV5-4 to TRBJ2-2; tentatively, D is TRBD1 (5 bases). This CDR3 comprises 12 residues. Trimming left V 5 bases short and J 9 bases short, with 11 bases between. Germline CDR1 is SGHNT and CDR2 is YYREEE (reference sequence).

This clonotype has more than one count but fewer than ten. The rearrangement links TRBV29-1 to TRBJ2-1; D remains unclear. The CDR3 length is 13 residues. V was trimmed by 6 bases and J by 9 bases, leaving 18 bases between them. Looked up from germline, CDR1 is SQVTM and CDR2 is ANQGSEA. CDR3 nucleotides: TGCAGCGTGGAACCTCTAGGGAAGGTTGAGCAGTTCTTC. Its translation is CSVEPLGKVEQFF.

In its sample, this clonotype was seen many times. The V gene is TRBV12-3 or TRBV12-4, the J gene TRBJ2-2; 8 bases line up with TRBD1. This CDR3 is built from 16 residues. V lost 7 bases and J lost 0; bases outside the gene matches: 7. The CDR3 protein is CASIEDRAANTGELFF. Here the CDR3 DNA reads TGTGCCAGCATCGAGGACAGGGCAGCGAACACCGGGGAGCTGTTTTTT.

The chain couples TRBV12-3 or TRBV12-4 to TRBJ1-5; D gene uncertain. Trimming shortened V by 4 bases and J by 4 bases, and 8 bases separated the two germline ends. The CDR3 runs to 13 residues. In DNA form, the CDR3 reads TGTGCCAGCAGTTCCACACGGAATCAGCCCCAGCATTTT. Its protein product is CASSSTRNQPQHF.

CDR3 sequence reads: CASSPPSEAIYNEQFF. DNA of the CDR3: TGTGCCAGCAGCCCCCCCAGCGAAGCGATCTACAATGAGCAGTTCTTC. The chain has TRBV7-9 and TRBJ2-1; D call uncertain. The V gene's germline CDR1 is SEHNR and CDR2 FQNEAQ (reference sequence). The CDR3 is made up of 16 amino acids. V shed 5 bases and J shed 3 bases, with 17 bases lying between them.

The V gene is TRBV2, the J gene TRBJ2-1; D call uncertain. Trimming removed 5 bases from V and 5 bases from J, with 4 bases in between. This CDR3 contains 11 residues. From germline, CDR1 is SNHLY and CDR2 FYNNEI. CDR3 loop: CASSTDNEQFF. CDR3 sequence (DNA): TGTGCCAGCAGTACAGACAATGAGCAGTTCTTC.

This clonotype was counted ten times or more. The chain combines TRBV12-3 or TRBV12-4 with TRBJ2-1; D may match TRBD1 or TRBD2 (5 bases each). Deletions cut 3 bases from V and 9 bases from J, with 9 bases between. The CDR3 spans 12 residues. This chain's CDR3 is CASSLGRVEQFF. The CDR3 DNA is TGTGCCAGCAGTTTGGGACGGGTTGAGCAGTTCTTC.

This clonotype was seen repeatedly, ten times or more. The chain uses TRBV12-3 or TRBV12-4 and TRBJ1-2, with TRBD1 matching over 9 bases. The CDR3 sequence is 12 residues long. The junction had 2 bases not matched to a gene; V was cut back by 4 bases and J by 8 bases. CDR3 residues: CASSWDRDGYTF. The CDR3 nucleotides read TGTGCCAGCAGTTGGGACAGGGACGGCTACACCTTC.